Described below is a single T cell receptor (beta chain) sequence and its context. The sample is drawn from a study of T cell responses to AZD1222 COVID-19 vaccine. Repertoires were generated with immunoSEQ multiplex PCR, while TCRdb's copy carries only in-frame clones and drops some. This sample has about 35,000 clones, with 85% to 90% found just once. Germline CDR1 SGHTA, CDR2 FQGNSA. The CDR3 covers 13 residues. V shed 6 bases and J shed 5 bases, with 13 bases lying between them. The sequences come from peripheral blood, collected 28 days after the second AZD1222 dose. The sequence was collected from an adult who received the AZD1222 COVID-19 vaccine. This rearrangement joins TRBV7-2 to TRBJ2-5; a possible D gene is TRBD1 (6 bases). In nucleotides, the CDR3 is TGTGCCAGCAGTGGACAGCTCCATGAGACCCAGTACTTC. Translated, it gives CASSGQLHETQYF.